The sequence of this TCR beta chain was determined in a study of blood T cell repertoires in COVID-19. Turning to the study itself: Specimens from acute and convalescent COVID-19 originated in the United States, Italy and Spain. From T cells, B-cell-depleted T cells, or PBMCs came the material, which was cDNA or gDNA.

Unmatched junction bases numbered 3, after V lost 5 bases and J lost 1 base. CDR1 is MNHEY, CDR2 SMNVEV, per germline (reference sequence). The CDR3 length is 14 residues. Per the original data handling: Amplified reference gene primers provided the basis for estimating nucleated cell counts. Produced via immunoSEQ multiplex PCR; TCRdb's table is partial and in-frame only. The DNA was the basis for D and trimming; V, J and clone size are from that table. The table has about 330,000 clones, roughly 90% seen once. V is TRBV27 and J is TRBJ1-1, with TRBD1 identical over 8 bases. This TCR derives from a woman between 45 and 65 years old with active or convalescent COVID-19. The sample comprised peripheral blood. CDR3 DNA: TGTGCCAGCAGTAGACAGGGGACGAACACTGAAGCTTTCTTT. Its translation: CASSRQGTNTEAFF.